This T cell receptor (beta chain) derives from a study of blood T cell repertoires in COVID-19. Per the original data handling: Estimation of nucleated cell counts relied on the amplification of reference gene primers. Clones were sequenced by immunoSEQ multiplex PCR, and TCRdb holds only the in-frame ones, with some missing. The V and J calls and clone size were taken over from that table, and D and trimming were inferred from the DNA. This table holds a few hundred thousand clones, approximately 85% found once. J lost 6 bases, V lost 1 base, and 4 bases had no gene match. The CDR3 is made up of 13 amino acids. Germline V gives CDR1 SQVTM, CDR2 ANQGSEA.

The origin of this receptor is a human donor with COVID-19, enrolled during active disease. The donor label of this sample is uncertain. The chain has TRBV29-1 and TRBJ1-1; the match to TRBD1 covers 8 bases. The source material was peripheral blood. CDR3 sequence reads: CSVEVQGASEAFF. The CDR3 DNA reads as TGCAGCGTTGAAGTTCAGGGGGCGTCTGAAGCTTTCTTT.